The clone carrying this T cell receptor beta chain was picked up many times. What it binds is unknown. The data derive from a study of CD8 T cells in ankylosing spondylitis. Whole-study results and caveats: Some of these motif variants have turned up before, in reports on reactive arthritis synovial fluid and blood. Within peripheral blood, clones linked to disease were CD8+ and relatively rare. Reportedly, matched ankylosing spondylitis synovial fluid was significantly enriched for disease-linked clones. Seemingly distinctive of ankylosing spondylitis blood was a TCR beta motif formed by eight highly homologous variants.

Quantitative 5'-RACE with molecular barcodes generated TCR beta libraries. TCRdb reprocessed the 5' RACE reads with MiXCR, giving one entry per CDR3 protein. The sample includes about 460,000 distinct CDR3 sequences, approximately 5% of them seen just once. The CDR3 extends over 11 amino acids. In germline, CDR1 is MNHEY, CDR2 SVGEGT. Trimming stripped 2 bases from V and 6 bases from J, with 5 bases between. The chain is built from TRBV6-2 or TRBV6-3 and TRBJ2-7; the D is unclear. The sequence came from a male donor with ankylosing spondylitis. The sample consisted of blood, either unsorted or a sorted T cell fraction (not recorded which). For the CDR3, the DNA is TGTGCCAGCAGTTACCCCCCCGAGCAGTACTTC. Its translation: CASSYPPEQYF.